The 27 T cell receptor beta chains below all came from one sample that was sequenced in a study of cytomegalovirus exposure and HLA in healthy donors. 13 Jbeta primers and 60 Vbeta primers were used for the PCR. Assay: immunoSEQ multiplex PCR; the TCRdb copy retains only in-frame clones and omits some. The sample shows 110,000 to 150,000 clones, around 10% of them seen only once. The sample consisted of PBMCs. Receptor source: a male donor in good health and CMV-seronegative.

This clone was observed a few times. V and J are TRBV11-2 and TRBJ1-2; D perhaps matches TRBD1 (6 bases). Trimming removed 5 bases from V and 0 bases from J, with 13 bases in between. There are 15 residues in the CDR3. Per the germline V gene, CDR1 is SGHAT and CDR2 is FQNNGV. CDR3 DNA sequence: TGTGCCAGCAGCCCCTATCCAGGGGCTAACTATGGCTACACCTTC. It translates to CASSPYPGANYGYTF.

This clone was counted only a few times. The V gene is TRBV30, the J gene TRBJ1-2; TRBD1 matches 7 bases. This CDR3 contains 12 residues. J lost 7 bases, V lost 4 bases, and 6 bases had no gene match. Germline V gene data show CDR1 as GTSNPN and CDR2 as SVGIG (reference sequence). DNA for the CDR3: TGTGCCTGGACGACAGGGAGTGGTGGCTACACCTTC. Encoded protein: CAWTTGSGGYTF. The full variable domain, with the rest looked up from reference TRBV30 and TRBJ1-2, is SQTIHQWPATLVQPVGSPLSLECTVEGTSNPNLYWYRQAAGRGLQLLFYSVGIGQISSEVPQNLSASRPQDRQFILSSKKLLLSDSGFYLCAWTTGSGGYTFGSGTRLTVV.

This clone was seen a handful of times. The rearrangement joins TRBV2 to TRBJ1-1, with no clear D. V shed 4 bases and J shed 1 base, with 7 bases lying between them. Looked up from germline, CDR1 is SNHLY and CDR2 is FYNNEI. The CDR3 runs 13 residues. CDR3 loop: CASSGFGNTEAFF. The CDR3 coding sequence is TGTGCCAGCAGTGGGTTCGGGAACACTGAAGCTTTCTTT.

The chain joins TRBV6-6 to TRBJ2-2, with D uncertain. The germline V gene has CDR1 MNHNY and CDR2 SVGAGI (reference sequence). V was pared by 3 bases and J by 0 bases, with 8 bases between. The length of the CDR3 is 15 residues. The CDR3 is CASSYHSTNTGELFF. The CDR3 coding sequence is TGTGCCAGCAGTTATCATTCCACGAACACCGGGGAGCTGTTTTTT.

This clone was recorded a few times. The chain uses TRBV28 and TRBJ2-7; D possibly corresponds to TRBD2 (6 bases). Germline V gene sequence: CDR1 MDHEN, CDR2 SYDVKM. The CDR3 has 15 residues. Trimming shortened V by 2 bases and J by 3 bases, and 14 bases separated the two germline ends. The CDR3 region is CASSLVLARLYEQYF. CDR3 bases: TGTGCCAGCAGTTTAGTCCTAGCGAGGCTCTACGAGCAGTACTTC.

This sequence joins TRBV5-4 and TRBJ2-7; 7 bases agree with TRBD1. The V and J ends lost 2 bases and 0 bases, in that order; junction bases with no gene match: 2. In germline, CDR1 is SGHNT, CDR2 YYREEE (reference sequence). The CDR3 sequence is 14 residues long. CDR3 in DNA: TGTGCCAGCAGCTTACAGGGGAGCTCCTACGAGCAGTACTTC. Its translation is CASSLQGSSYEQYF.

In this sample, this clone turned up a few times. CDR3 sequence (DNA): TGTGCCAGCAGCCCCCGGGTGGACGGGGAGCTGTTTTTT. It encodes CASSPRVDGELFF. This chain joins TRBV11-2 and TRBJ2-2, with unresolved D. The V end was cut by 5 bases, the J end by 7 bases, with 11 bases between. CDR1 is SGHAT and CDR2 is FQNNGV in the germline V gene. The CDR3 loop spans 13 amino acids. Based on the CDR3 plus reference TRBV11-2 and TRBJ2-2, the full variable domain is EAGVAQSPRYKIIEKRQSVAFWCNPISGHATLYWYQQILGQGPKLLIQFQNNGVVDDSQLPKDRFSAERLKGVDSTLKIQPAKLEDSAVYLCASSPRVDGELFFGEGSRLTVL.

This clone was detected only a few times. This chain uses TRBV11-3 with TRBJ2-1, with TRBD2 matching over 10 bases. V lost 2 bases and J lost 6; bases outside the gene matches: 10. CDR1 and CDR2 from the germline V gene are SGHNT and YENEEA. This CDR3 has 17 residues. The CDR3 sequence: CASSLPPGTSEGNEQFF. CDR3 coding DNA: TGTGCCAGCAGCTTACCCCCAGGGACTAGCGAAGGCAATGAGCAGTTCTTC.

V and J are TRBV7-8 and TRBJ2-3, with 8 bases aligning to TRBD2. The CDR3 runs to 17 residues. CDR1 is SGHVS and CDR2 is FQNEAQ in the germline V gene. J gave up 0 bases and V 2 bases, and 7 bases lay outside the gene matches. This chain's CDR3 is CASSLRTSGTSTDTQYF. DNA of the CDR3: TGTGCCAGCAGCTTAAGAACTAGCGGAACTAGCACAGATACGCAGTATTTT.

V is TRBV7-9 and J is TRBJ1-1; possible D gene TRBD1, 5 bases. V was shortened by 4 bases and J by 2 bases, with 26 bases between the two germline ends. The CDR3 sequence is 19 residues long. Germline V gene lookup returns CDR1 SEHNR and CDR2 FQNEAQ (reference sequence). CDR3 residues: CASSSTSVQGSGSNTEAFF. CDR3 sequence (DNA): TGTGCCAGCAGCTCCACCTCGGTGCAGGGAAGCGGGAGCAACACTGAAGCTTTCTTT.

This clone was seen more than once but under ten times. This chain links TRBV10-3 with TRBJ1-2; D is unresolved. Germline values: CDR1 ENHRY, CDR2 SYGVKD. The V end was cut by 4 bases, the J end by 7 bases, with 7 bases between. This CDR3 contains 11 residues. The CDR3 reads CAISGGSGYTF. The DNA of the CDR3 is TGTGCCATCAGTGGCGGGTCTGGCTACACCTTC.

The V call is TRBV6-6, the J call TRBJ1-1; 8 nucleotides match TRBD1. Losses at the gene ends were 5 bases for V and 1 base for J; bases not matched to a gene: 9. The CDR3 covers 16 residues. From germline, CDR1 is MNHNY and CDR2 SVGAGI (reference sequence). DNA of the CDR3: TGTGCCAGCAGTAACACCGGGACAGGCCAGAACACTGAAGCTTTCTTT. It yields the protein CASSNTGTGQNTEAFF.

This clone was detected only a few times. The chain is built from TRBV6-6 and TRBJ2-5; 7 nucleotides line up with TRBD2. The CDR3 length is 15 residues. V shed 6 bases, J shed 4 bases, and the junction held 11 bases outside the gene matches. Germline V gives CDR1 MNHNY, CDR2 SVGAGI (reference sequence). The CDR3 coding sequence is TGTGCCAGCAGAGCGGCGGGGGTCGGGATAGAGACCCAGTACTTC. It specifies CASRAAGVGIETQYF.

This clone was seen a handful of times. The chain joins TRBV2 to TRBJ1-6; TRBD1 aligns across 7 bases. CDR1 and CDR2 (germline): SNHLY, FYNNEI. V shed 5 bases and J 10 bases; nucleotides not matched to a gene: 14. The length of the CDR3 is 16 residues. This chain's CDR3 is CASSSRQGTPQSPLHF. The DNA of the CDR3 is TGTGCCAGCAGTAGCAGACAGGGCACGCCCCAATCACCCCTCCACTTT.

The table lists this clone with a few counts. CDR3 region: CASSPWTGMNTEAFF. CDR3 nucleotide sequence: TGTGCCAGCAGCCCCTGGACAGGTATGAACACTGAAGCTTTCTTT. The chain combines TRBV5-4 with TRBJ1-1; 7 nucleotides align to TRBD1. The V segment lost 4 bases and the J segment 0 bases; nucleotides outside the gene matches: 6. CDR3 length: 15 residues. Per the germline V gene, CDR1 is SGHNT and CDR2 is YYREEE (reference sequence).

The table lists this clone with a few counts. The chain links TRBV9 to TRBJ1-1, with TRBD1 as a possible D gene (6 bases). The CDR3 has 16 amino acids. Per the germline V gene, CDR1 is SGDLS and CDR2 is YYNGEE. The V gene lost 0 bases and the J gene lost 0 bases, with 12 bases spanning the gap. This chain's CDR3 is CASSVGGRGMNTEAFF. The CDR3 DNA follows: TGTGCCAGCAGCGTAGGAGGAAGGGGGATGAACACTGAAGCTTTCTTT.

This clone was detected only a few times. The chain recombines TRBV10-1 with TRBJ2-3, with 11 bases aligning to TRBD1. The CDR3 extends over 17 amino acids. Per the germline V gene, CDR1 is WNHNN and CDR2 is SYGVQD (reference sequence). Trimming removed 0 bases from V and 2 bases from J; junction bases left unmatched: 4. The CDR3 spells CASSESGTGGYTDTQYF. CDR3 DNA sequence: TGCGCCAGCAGTGAGTCGGGGACAGGGGGATACACAGATACGCAGTATTTT.

The chain employs TRBV4-3 and TRBJ2-3; D call uncertain. V was cut by 0 bases and J by 1 base, with 14 bases left in between. The V gene's germline CDR1 is LGHNA and CDR2 YSLEER. The CDR3 is made up of 17 amino acids. Here the CDR3 reads CASSQDLAQDRTDTQYF. The DNA of the CDR3 is TGCGCCAGCAGCCAAGATTTGGCTCAGGATCGCACAGATACGCAGTATTTT.

This clone showed up just a few times. This sequence joins TRBV4-3 and TRBJ2-3; TRBD1 matches at 9 bases. Germline V gene lookup returns CDR1 LGHNA and CDR2 YSLEER. This CDR3 is built from 17 residues. J lost 4 bases, V lost 4 bases, and 12 bases had no gene match. The DNA for the CDR3 is TGCGCCAGCAGCCGGACAGGGGTTTTTGATGGAGCAGATACGCAGTATTTT. Translating gives CASSRTGVFDGADTQYF.

A few counts support this clone. CDR3: CASSPFGSGNRYEQYF. In DNA, the CDR3 is TGCGCCAGCAGTCCTTTTGGAAGCGGGAATAGGTACGAGCAGTACTTC. V usage is TRBV10-2 and J usage is TRBJ2-7, with TRBD2 matching over 7 bases. Germline trimming cut 5 bases from V and 4 bases from J; bases unmatched to any gene: 14. The CDR3 covers 16 residues. Germline lookup yields CDR1 WSHSY and CDR2 SAAADI.

This clone occurred a few times. The chain is built from TRBV30 and TRBJ1-1, with D perhaps TRBD1 (6 bases). This CDR3 has 12 residues. V lost 1 base to trimming and J lost 4 bases, with 7 bases between them. Germline V gene lookup returns CDR1 GTSNPN and CDR2 SVGIG (reference sequence). CDR3 sequence reads: CAWSEGGTEAFF. The CDR3, as DNA: TGTGCCTGGAGTGAAGGGGGCACTGAAGCTTTCTTT.

This clone was counted a few times. The V and J genes are TRBV7-3 and TRBJ1-1; D ambiguous. The CDR3 is 14 amino acids. The V gene lost 1 base and the J gene lost 4 bases, with 10 bases spanning the gap. CDR1 and CDR2 (germline): SGHTA, FQGTGA. CDR3 in DNA: TGTGCCAGCAGCTTAAGCCCGGGTGCCACTGAAGCTTTCTTT. Translating it yields CASSLSPGATEAFF.

The genes are TRBV6-1 and TRBJ2-3, with 8 bases that match TRBD2. CDR1 MNHNS and CDR2 SASEGT come from the germline V gene. This CDR3 is 16 amino acids long. Unmatched junction bases numbered 8, after V lost 2 bases and J lost 4 bases. The CDR3 nucleotides are TGTGCCAGCAGTGAAATCCCGGGAGGGCATTCAGATACGCAGTATTTT. This sequence encodes CASSEIPGGHSDTQYF.

This clone was recorded a few times. The gene calls are TRBV7-9 and TRBJ2-7; weak D call: TRBD1 (5 bases). This CDR3 spans 17 amino acids. Trimming shortened V by 5 bases and J by 3 bases, and 23 bases separated the two germline ends. Germline V gene data show CDR1 as SEHNR and CDR2 as FQNEAQ (reference sequence). CDR3 DNA sequence: TGTGCCAGCAGCGCATCGGAAGTTTGGGGCCCCCTCTACGAGCAGTACTTC. This encodes CASSASEVWGPLYEQYF.

J is TRBJ2-1 and V is TRBV6-1, with 10 bases that match TRBD2. Germline trimming cut 8 bases from V and 2 bases from J; bases unmatched to any gene: 3. The germline CDR1 and CDR2 sequences are MNHNS and SASEGT. The CDR3 runs 14 residues. The CDR3: CASHLAGAYNEQFF. In DNA, the CDR3 is TGTGCCAGCCATCTAGCGGGAGCCTACAATGAGCAGTTCTTC.

V is TRBV7-3 and J is TRBJ2-7, with D tentatively TRBD2 (6 bases). The CDR3 is made up of 16 amino acids. Per the germline V gene, CDR1 is SGHTA and CDR2 is FQGTGA. V lost 3 bases and J lost 0, with 15 bases in between. CDR3 nucleotide sequence: TGTGCCAGCAGCTTGAGTGGGCCTAGCGCCTCCTACGAGCAGTACTTC. Its protein is CASSLSGPSASYEQYF.

This clone has a handful of counts. Here the CDR3 reads CASSSLGQGVWGETQYF. CDR3 nucleotide sequence: TGTGCCAGCAGTTCCCTTGGACAGGGGGTTTGGGGAGAGACCCAGTACTTC. J is TRBJ2-5 and V is TRBV28, with TRBD1 matching 10 bases. Trimming at V came to 4 bases and at J to 4 bases, leaving 12 bases not matched to a gene. The CDR3 sequence is 17 residues long. Germline V lookup: CDR1 MDHEN, CDR2 SYDVKM.